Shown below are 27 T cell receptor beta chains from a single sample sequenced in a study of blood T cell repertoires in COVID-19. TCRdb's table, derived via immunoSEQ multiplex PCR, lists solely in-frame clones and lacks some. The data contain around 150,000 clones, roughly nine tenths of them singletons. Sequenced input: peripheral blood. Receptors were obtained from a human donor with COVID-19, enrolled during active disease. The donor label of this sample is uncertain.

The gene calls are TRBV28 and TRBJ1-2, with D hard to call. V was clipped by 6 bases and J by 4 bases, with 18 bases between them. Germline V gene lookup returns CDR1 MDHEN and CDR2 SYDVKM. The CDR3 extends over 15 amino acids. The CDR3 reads CASRTPDFETYGYTF. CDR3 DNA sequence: TGTGCCAGCAGAACTCCAGACTTCGAAACCTATGGCTACACCTTC.

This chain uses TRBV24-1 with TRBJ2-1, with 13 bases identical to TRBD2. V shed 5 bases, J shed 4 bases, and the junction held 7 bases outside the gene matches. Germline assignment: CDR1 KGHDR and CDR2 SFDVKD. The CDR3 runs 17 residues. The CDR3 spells CATSGAQTSGRYNEQFF. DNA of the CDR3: TGTGCCACCAGTGGTGCACAGACTAGCGGGAGGTACAATGAGCAGTTCTTC.

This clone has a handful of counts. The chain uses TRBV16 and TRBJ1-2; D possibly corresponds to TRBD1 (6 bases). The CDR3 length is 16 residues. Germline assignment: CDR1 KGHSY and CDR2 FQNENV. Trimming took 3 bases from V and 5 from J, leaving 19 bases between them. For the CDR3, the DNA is TGTGCCAGCAGCCACCACTACAAGACAGGAGTATATGGCTACACCTTC. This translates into CASSHHYKTGVYGYTF.

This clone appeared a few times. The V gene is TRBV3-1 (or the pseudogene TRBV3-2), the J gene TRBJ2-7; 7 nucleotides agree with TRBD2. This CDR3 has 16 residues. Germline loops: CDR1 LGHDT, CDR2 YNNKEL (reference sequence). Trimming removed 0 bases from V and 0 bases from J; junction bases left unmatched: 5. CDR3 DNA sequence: TGTGCCAGCAGCCAAGATCGGCGGGGGAGCTCCTACGAGCAGTACTTC. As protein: CASSQDRRGSSYEQYF.

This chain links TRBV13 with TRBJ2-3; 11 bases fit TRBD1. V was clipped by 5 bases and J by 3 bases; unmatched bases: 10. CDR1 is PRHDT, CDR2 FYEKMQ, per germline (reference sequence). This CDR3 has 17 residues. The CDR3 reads CASSPPHGQGATDTQYF. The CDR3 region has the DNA TGTGCCAGCAGCCCACCGCACGGACAGGGGGCTACAGATACGCAGTATTTT.

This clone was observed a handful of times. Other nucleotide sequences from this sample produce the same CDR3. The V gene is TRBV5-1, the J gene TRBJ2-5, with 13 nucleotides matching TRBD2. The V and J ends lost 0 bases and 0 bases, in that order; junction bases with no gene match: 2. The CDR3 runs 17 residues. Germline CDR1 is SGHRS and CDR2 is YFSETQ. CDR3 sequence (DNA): TGCGCCAGCAGCTTGGGACTAGCGGGGGGTCACCAAGAGACCCAGTACTTC. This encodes CASSLGLAGGHQETQYF.

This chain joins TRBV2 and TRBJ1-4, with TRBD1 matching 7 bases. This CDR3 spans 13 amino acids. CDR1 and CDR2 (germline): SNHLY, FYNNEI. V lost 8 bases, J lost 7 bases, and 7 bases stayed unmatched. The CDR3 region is CASSGQPIEKLFF. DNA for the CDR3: TGTGCCAGCTCGGGACAGCCGATTGAAAAACTGTTTTTT.

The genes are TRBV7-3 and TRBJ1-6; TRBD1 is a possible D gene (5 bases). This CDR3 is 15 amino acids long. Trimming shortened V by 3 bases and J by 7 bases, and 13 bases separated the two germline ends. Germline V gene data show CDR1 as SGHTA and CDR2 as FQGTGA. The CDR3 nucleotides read TGTGCCAGCAGCTTTTGGGGGGGTAGGAATTCACCCCTCCACTTT. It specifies CASSFWGGRNSPLHF. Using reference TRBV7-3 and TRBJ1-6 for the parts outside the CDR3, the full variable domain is GAGVSQTPSNKVTEKGKYVELRCDPISGHTALYWYRQSLGQGPEFLIYFQGTGAADDSGLPNDRFFAVRPEGSVSTLKIQRTERGDSAVYLCASSFWGGRNSPLHFGNGTRLTVT.

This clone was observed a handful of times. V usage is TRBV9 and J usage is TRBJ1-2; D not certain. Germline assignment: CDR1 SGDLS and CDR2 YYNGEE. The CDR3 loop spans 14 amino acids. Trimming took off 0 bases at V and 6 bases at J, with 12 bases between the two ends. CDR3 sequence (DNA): TGTGCCAGCAGCGTAGACGGCAGCAGCGATGGCTACACCTTC. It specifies CASSVDGSSDGYTF. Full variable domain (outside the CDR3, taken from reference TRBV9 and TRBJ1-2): DSGVTQTPKHLITATGQRVTLRCSPRSGDLSVYWYQQSLDQGLQFLIQYYNGEERAKGNILERFSAQQFPDLHSELNLSSLELGDSALYFCASSVDGSSDGYTFGSGTRLTVV.

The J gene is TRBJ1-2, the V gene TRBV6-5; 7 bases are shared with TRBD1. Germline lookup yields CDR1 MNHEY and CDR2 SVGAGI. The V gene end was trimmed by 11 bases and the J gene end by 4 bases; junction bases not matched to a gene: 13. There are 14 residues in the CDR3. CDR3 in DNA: TGTGCCGTGAGGGGGCGGCTTGGGGGCTATGGCTACACCTTC. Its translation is CAVRGRLGGYGYTF.

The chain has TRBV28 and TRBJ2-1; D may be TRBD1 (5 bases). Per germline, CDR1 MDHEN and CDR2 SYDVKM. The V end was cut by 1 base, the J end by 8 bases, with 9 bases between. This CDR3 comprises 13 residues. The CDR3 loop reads CASSLSGLHEQFF. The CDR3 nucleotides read TGTGCCAGCAGTTTATCAGGGCTTCATGAGCAGTTCTTC.

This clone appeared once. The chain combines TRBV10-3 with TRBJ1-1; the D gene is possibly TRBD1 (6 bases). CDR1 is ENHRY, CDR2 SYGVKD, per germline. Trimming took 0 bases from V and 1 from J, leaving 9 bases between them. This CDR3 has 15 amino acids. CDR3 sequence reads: CAISESTGRNTEAFF. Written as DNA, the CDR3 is TGTGCCATCAGTGAGTCCACAGGGAGGAACACTGAAGCTTTCTTT.

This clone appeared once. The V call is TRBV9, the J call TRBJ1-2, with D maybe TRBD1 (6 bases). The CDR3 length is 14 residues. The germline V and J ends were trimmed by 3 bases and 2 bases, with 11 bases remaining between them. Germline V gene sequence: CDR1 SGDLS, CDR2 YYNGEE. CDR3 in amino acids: CASSAGGANYGYTF. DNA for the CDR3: TGTGCCAGCAGCGCTGGGGGGGCCAACTATGGCTACACCTTC.

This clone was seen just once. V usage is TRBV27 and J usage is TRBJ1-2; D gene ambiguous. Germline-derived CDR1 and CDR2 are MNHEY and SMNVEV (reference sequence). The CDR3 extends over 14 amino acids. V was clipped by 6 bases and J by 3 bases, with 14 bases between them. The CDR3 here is CASSWAQRDYGYTF. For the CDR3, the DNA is TGTGCCAGCAGCTGGGCCCAGAGGGACTATGGCTACACCTTC.

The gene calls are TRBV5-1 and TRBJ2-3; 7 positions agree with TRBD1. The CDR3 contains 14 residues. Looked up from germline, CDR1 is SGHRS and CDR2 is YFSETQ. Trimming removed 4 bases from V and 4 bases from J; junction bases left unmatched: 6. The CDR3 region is CASSPTGIADTQYF. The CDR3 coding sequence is TGCGCCAGCAGCCCGACAGGGATCGCAGATACGCAGTATTTT.

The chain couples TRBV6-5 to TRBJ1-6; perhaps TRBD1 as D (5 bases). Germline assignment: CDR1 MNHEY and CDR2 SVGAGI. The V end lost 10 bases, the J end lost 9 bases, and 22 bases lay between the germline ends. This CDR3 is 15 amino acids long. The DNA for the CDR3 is TGTGCCACCCGGACAAAACCGGCATGGGGTTCACCCCTCCACTTT. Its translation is CATRTKPAWGSPLHF.

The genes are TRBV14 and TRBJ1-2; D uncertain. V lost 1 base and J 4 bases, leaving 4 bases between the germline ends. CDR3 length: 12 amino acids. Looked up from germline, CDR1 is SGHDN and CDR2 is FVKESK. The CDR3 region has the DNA TGTGCCAGCAGCCAAGGACTCTATGGCTACACCTTC. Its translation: CASSQGLYGYTF.

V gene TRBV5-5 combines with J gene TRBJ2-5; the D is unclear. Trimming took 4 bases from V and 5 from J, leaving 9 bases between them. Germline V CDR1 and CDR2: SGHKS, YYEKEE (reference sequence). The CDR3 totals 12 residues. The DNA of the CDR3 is TGTGCCAGCAGCCACCCGCAGGAGACCCAGTACTTC. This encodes CASSHPQETQYF.

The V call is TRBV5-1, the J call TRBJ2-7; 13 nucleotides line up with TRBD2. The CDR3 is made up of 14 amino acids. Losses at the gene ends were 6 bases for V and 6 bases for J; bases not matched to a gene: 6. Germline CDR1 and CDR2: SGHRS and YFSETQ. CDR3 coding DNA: TGCGCCAGCACATGGACTAGCGGGAGTTTCGAGCAGTACTTC. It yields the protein CASTWTSGSFEQYF. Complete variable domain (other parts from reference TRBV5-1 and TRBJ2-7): KAGVTQTPRYLIKTRGQQVTLSCSPISGHRSVSWYQQTPGQGLQFLFEYFSETQRNKGNFPGRFSGRQFSNSRSEMNVSTLELGDSALYLCASTWTSGSFEQYFGPGTRLTVT.

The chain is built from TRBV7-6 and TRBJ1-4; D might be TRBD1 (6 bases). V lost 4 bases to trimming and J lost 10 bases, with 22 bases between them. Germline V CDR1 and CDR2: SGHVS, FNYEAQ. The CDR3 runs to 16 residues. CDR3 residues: CASSSTNRASLSKLFF. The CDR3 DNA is TGTGCCAGCAGCTCAACGAACAGGGCCTCCTTGTCAAAACTGTTTTTT.

The CDR3 reads CASSRPGQGEKTQYF. The CDR3 DNA is TGTGCCAGCAGCCGGCCGGGACAGGGGGAAAAGACCCAGTACTTC. This chain connects TRBV11-2 to TRBJ2-5, with 11 bases lining up with TRBD1. V shed 5 bases and J 6 bases; nucleotides not matched to a gene: 8. This CDR3 is built from 15 residues. Per the germline V gene, CDR1 is SGHAT and CDR2 is FQNNGV.

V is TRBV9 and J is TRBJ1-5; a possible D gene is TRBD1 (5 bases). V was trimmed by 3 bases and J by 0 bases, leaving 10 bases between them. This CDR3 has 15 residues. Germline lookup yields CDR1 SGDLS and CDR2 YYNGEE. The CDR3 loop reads CASSETVYSNQPQHF. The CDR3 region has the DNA TGTGCCAGCAGCGAGACAGTCTATAGCAATCAGCCCCAGCATTTT.

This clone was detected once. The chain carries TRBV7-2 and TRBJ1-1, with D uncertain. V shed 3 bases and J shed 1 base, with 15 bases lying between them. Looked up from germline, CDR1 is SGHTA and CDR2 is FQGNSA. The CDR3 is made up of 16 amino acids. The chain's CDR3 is CASSFQRRVKNTEAFF. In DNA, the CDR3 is TGTGCCAGCAGCTTCCAACGACGGGTTAAGAACACTGAAGCTTTCTTT.

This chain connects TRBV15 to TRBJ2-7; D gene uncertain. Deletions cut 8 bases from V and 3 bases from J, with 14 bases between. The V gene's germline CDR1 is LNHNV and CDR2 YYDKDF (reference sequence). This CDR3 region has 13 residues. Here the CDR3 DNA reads TGTGCCACCGCTCCGACACAAGGCTACGAGCAGTACTTC. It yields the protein CATAPTQGYEQYF.

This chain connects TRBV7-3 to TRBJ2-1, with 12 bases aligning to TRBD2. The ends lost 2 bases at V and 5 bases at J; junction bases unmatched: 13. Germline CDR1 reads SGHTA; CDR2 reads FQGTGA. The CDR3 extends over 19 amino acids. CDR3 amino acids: CASSLGPPASGGANNEQFF. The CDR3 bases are TGTGCCAGCAGCTTAGGTCCCCCAGCTAGCGGGGGGGCAAACAATGAGCAGTTCTTC. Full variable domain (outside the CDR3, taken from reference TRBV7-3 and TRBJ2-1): GAGVSQTPSNKVTEKGKYVELRCDPISGHTALYWYRQSLGQGPEFLIYFQGTGAADDSGLPNDRFFAVRPEGSVSTLKIQRTERGDSAVYLCASSLGPPASGGANNEQFFGPGTRLTVL.

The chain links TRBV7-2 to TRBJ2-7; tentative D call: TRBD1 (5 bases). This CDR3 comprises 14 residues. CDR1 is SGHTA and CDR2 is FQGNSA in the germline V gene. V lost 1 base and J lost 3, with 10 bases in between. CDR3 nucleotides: TGTGCCAGCAGCTTAGGACAGACAATCTACGAGCAGTACTTC. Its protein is CASSLGQTIYEQYF.

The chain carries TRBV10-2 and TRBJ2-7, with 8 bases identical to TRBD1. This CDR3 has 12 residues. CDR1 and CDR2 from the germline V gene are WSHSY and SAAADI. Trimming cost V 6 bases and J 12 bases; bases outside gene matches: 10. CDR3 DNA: TGCGCCAGCAGGCCAGGGGGCGGGATGGGGTACTTC. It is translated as CASRPGGGMGYF.